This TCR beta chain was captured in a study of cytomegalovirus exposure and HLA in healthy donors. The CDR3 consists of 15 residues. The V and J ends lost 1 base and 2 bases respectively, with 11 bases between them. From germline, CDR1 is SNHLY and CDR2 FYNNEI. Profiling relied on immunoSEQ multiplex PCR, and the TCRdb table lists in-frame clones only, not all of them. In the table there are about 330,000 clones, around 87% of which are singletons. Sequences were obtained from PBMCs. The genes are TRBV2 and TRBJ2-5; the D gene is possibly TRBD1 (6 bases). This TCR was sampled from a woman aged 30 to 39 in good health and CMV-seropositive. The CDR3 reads CASSEGGTGQETQYF. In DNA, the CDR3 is TGTGCCAGCAGTGAAGGTGGAACAGGGCAAGAGACCCAGTACTTC. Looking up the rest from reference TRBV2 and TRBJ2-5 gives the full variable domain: EPEVTQTPSHQVTQMGQEVILRCVPISNHLYFYWYRQILGQKVEFLVSFYNNEISEKSEIFDDQFSVERPDGSNFTLKIRSTKLEDSAMYFCASSEGGTGQETQYFGPGTRLLVL.